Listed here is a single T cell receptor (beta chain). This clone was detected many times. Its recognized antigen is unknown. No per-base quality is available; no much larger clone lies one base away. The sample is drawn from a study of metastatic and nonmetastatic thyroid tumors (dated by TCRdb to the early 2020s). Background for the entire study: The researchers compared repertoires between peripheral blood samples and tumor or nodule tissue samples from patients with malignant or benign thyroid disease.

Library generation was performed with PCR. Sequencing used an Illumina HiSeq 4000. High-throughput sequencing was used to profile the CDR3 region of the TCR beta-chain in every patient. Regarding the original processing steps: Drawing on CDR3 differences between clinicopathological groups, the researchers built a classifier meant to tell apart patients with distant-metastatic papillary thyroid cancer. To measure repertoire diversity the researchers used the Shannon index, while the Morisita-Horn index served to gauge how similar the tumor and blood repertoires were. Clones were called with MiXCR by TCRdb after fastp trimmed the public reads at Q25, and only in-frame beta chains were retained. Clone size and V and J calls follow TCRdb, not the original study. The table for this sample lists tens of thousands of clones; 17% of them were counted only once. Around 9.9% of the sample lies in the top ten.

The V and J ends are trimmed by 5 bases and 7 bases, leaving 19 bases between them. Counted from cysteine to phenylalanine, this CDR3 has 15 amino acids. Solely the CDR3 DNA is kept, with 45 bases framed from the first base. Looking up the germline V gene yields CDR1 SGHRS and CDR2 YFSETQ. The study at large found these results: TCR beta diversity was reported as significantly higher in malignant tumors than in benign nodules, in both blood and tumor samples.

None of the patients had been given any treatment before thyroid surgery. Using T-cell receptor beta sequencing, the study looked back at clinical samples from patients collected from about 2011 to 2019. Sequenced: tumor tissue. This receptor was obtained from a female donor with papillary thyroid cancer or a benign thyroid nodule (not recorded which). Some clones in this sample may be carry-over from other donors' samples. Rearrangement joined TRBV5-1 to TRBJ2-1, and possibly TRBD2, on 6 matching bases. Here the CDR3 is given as CASRGRSAGNNEQFF. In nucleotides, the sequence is TGCGCCAGCAGGGGGCGGAGCGCGGGAAATAATGAGCAGTTCTTC.